Presented here are 26 T cell receptor beta chains from one specimen sequenced in a study of cytomegalovirus exposure and HLA in healthy donors. PCR employed 60 Vbeta and 13 Jbeta primers. TCRdb keeps only in-frame clones here, not all; method: immunoSEQ multiplex PCR. The repertoire holds some 90,000 clones, with around 80% as singletons. The sample comprised PBMCs. These receptors originate from a man aged 40-55 years in good health and CMV-seronegative.

The chain links TRBV5-1 to TRBJ1-4; perhaps TRBD1 as D (5 bases). V was shortened by 0 bases and J by 3 bases, with 9 bases between the two germline ends. Per germline, CDR1 SGHRS and CDR2 YFSETQ. CDR3 length: 15 amino acids. The CDR3 loop reads CASSLEAGPNEKLFF. DNA for the CDR3: TGCGCCAGCAGCTTGGAGGCAGGGCCTAATGAAAAACTGTTTTTT.

The chain joins TRBV27 to TRBJ2-7; 10 bases agree with TRBD2. Germline trimming cut 4 bases from V and 3 bases from J; bases unmatched to any gene: 6. CDR1 MNHEY and CDR2 SMNVEV come from the germline V gene (reference sequence). CDR3 length: 15 amino acids. Written as DNA, the CDR3 is TGTGCCAGCAGTTCACCGGGACTAGCGTACTACGAGCAGTACTTC. Its translation is CASSSPGLAYYEQYF.

The chain is built from TRBV19 and TRBJ1-2, with D tentatively TRBD1 (5 bases). The CDR3 runs 13 residues. V was shortened by 7 bases and J by 8 bases, with 17 bases between the two germline ends. Germline assignment: CDR1 LNHDA and CDR2 SQIVND (reference sequence). CDR3 in amino acids: CASKGPGVQGYTF. The CDR3 DNA reads TGTGCCAGTAAGGGGCCGGGGGTTCAAGGCTACACCTTC.

This clone was picked up one time. This sequence joins TRBV4-3 and TRBJ2-6, with D perhaps TRBD2 (5 bases). Trimming left V 6 bases short and J 4 bases short, with 19 bases between. There are 17 residues in the CDR3. Germline V gene sequence: CDR1 LGHNA, CDR2 YSLEER. The CDR3 nucleotides are TGCGCCAGCAGATCGGGGTACCAACCTCGCGGGGCCAACGTCCTGACTTTC. Translation: CASRSGYQPRGANVLTF.

The J gene is TRBJ1-6, the V gene TRBV7-8; 9 bases agree with TRBD1. CDR1 is SGHVS and CDR2 is FQNEAQ in the germline V gene. Trimming removed 2 bases from V and 8 bases from J; junction bases left unmatched: 7. CDR3 length equals 16 residues. The CDR3 region is CASSLTPTGGYSPLHF. In DNA form, the CDR3 reads TGTGCCAGCAGCTTAACCCCGACAGGGGGTTATTCACCCCTCCACTTT.

The chain joins TRBV15 to TRBJ2-4, with TRBD1 matching over 7 bases. The germline CDR1 and CDR2 sequences are LNHNV and YYDKDF (reference sequence). The CDR3 has 12 residues. After removal of 6 bases from V and 14 bases from J, the junction contained 10 bases not matched to a gene. CDR3 region: CATSSRDSPKYF. In DNA form, the CDR3 reads TGTGCCACCAGTAGCCGGGACAGCCCAAAGTACTTC. The full variable domain, with the rest looked up from reference TRBV15 and TRBJ2-4, is DAMVIQNPRYQVTQFGKPVTLSCSQTLNHNVMYWYQQKSSQAPKLLFHYYDKDFNNEADTPDNFQSRRPNTSFCFLDIRSPGLGDTAMYLCATSSRDSPKYFGAGTRLSVL.

The chain uses TRBV2 and TRBJ1-1; 7 nucleotides agree with TRBD1. There are 13 residues in the CDR3. V lost 6 bases, J lost 10 bases, and 11 bases stayed unmatched. CDR1 and CDR2 from the germline V gene are SNHLY and FYNNEI. DNA for the CDR3: TGTGCCAGCAGGGGTGACAGGGATGGGGCAGCTTTCTTT. This encodes CASRGDRDGAAFF. Variable domain in full (rest from reference TRBV2 and TRBJ1-1): EPEVTQTPSHQVTQMGQEVILRCVPISNHLYFYWYRQILGQKVEFLVSFYNNEISEKSEIFDDQFSVERPDGSNFTLKIRSTKLEDSAMYFCASRGDRDGAAFFGQGTRLTVV.

This rearrangement joins TRBV11-2 to TRBJ1-2, with 7 bases matching TRBD1. The CDR3 consists of 13 residues. CDR1 and CDR2 (germline): SGHAT, FQNNGV. Trimming took 1 base from V and 5 from J; bases not matched to a gene: 1. CDR3 in amino acids: CASSLGQGYGYTF. CDR3 in DNA: TGTGCCAGCAGCTTAGGACAGGGATATGGCTACACCTTC.

On this clone itself: A read error may produce the germline difference seen at one junction end. CDR3 DNA sequence: TGTTCCAGCAGCCCGACGGGGGACTATGGCTACACCTTC. Its protein product is CSSSPTGDYGYTF. The chain combines TRBV7-9 with TRBJ1-2; a possible D gene is TRBD1 (5 bases). This CDR3 region has 13 residues. The V gene's germline CDR1 is SEHNR and CDR2 FQNEAQ (reference sequence).

Concerning this clone: A read error may produce the germline difference seen at one junction end. The same CDR3 arises from other DNA sequences in this sample as well. This chain connects TRBV7-2 to TRBJ2-7; TRBD1 matches 8 bases. The CDR3 is 17 amino acids. The V gene's germline CDR1 is SGHTA and CDR2 FQGNSA. CDR3 in DNA: TGTGCCAGCAGCCCGTCTCATCCGGCAGGGGGCTTTTACGAGCAGTACTTT. Encoded protein: CASSPSHPAGGFYEQYF.

CDR3 sequence reads: CASSLAWQGMATYTGELFF. CDR3 nucleotide sequence: TGTGCCAGCAGCTTGGCCTGGCAGGGGATGGCGACGTACACCGGGGAGCTGTTTTTT. The chain carries TRBV5-5 and TRBJ2-2, with a tentative D call TRBD1 (6 bases). The CDR3 has 19 amino acids. Trimming pared 0 bases from V and 3 bases from J, leaving 21 bases between. In germline, CDR1 is SGHKS, CDR2 YYEKEE (reference sequence). The full variable domain, completed using reference TRBV5-5 and TRBJ2-2, is DAGVTQSPTHLIKTRGQQVTLRCSPISGHKSVSWYQQVLGQGPQFIFQYYEKEERGRGNFPDRFSARQFPNYSSELNVNALLLGDSALYLCASSLAWQGMATYTGELFFGEGSRLTVL.

J is TRBJ1-4 and V is TRBV11-1; the match to TRBD1 covers 7 bases. The germline V gene has CDR1 SGHAT and CDR2 FQDESV (reference sequence). The CDR3 runs to 17 residues. The V gene end was trimmed by 5 bases and the J gene end by 0 bases; junction bases not matched to a gene: 9. The CDR3 nucleotides are TGTGCCAGCAGCCATCGGGACAGCTTTGCAACTAATGAAAAACTGTTTTTT. This sequence encodes CASSHRDSFATNEKLFF. The complete variable domain, with remaining parts taken from reference TRBV11-1 and TRBJ1-4, reads EAEVAQSPRYKITEKSQAVAFWCDPISGHATLYWYRQILGQGPELLVQFQDESVVDDSQLPKDRFSAERLKGVDSTLKIQPAELGDSAMYLCASSHRDSFATNEKLFFGSGTQLSVL.

The V and J genes are TRBV5-4 and TRBJ1-2; 8 bases match TRBD1. Germline V gene lookup returns CDR1 SGHNT and CDR2 YYREEE (reference sequence). The V gene end was trimmed by 2 bases and the J gene end by 4 bases; junction bases not matched to a gene: 4. The CDR3 has 14 residues. The CDR3 coding sequence is TGTGCCAGCAGCTTACAGGGGGGATCCTATGGCTACACCTTC. Its protein product is CASSLQGGSYGYTF.

V and J are TRBV7-6 and TRBJ2-7, with 13 bases that match TRBD2. Germline-derived CDR1 and CDR2 are SGHVS and FNYEAQ. The CDR3 contains 14 residues. The junction had 2 bases not matched to a gene; V was cut back by 5 bases and J by 4 bases. The CDR3 here is CASSRTSGGYEQYF. The CDR3 region has the DNA TGTGCCAGCAGCCGGACTAGCGGGGGATACGAGCAGTACTTC.

The chain couples TRBV2 to TRBJ2-5; 13 bases fit TRBD2. After removal of 5 bases from V and 4 bases from J, the junction contained 7 bases not matched to a gene. This CDR3 comprises 16 residues. CDR1 and CDR2 from the germline V gene are SNHLY and FYNNEI. The CDR3 region is CASSSRLAGGRETQYF. In nucleotides, the CDR3 is TGTGCCAGCAGTTCGAGACTAGCGGGGGGACGAGAGACCCAGTACTTC.

The J gene is TRBJ2-7, the V gene TRBV5-4, with a tentative D call TRBD2 (5 bases). The germline V and J ends were trimmed by 4 bases and 0 bases, with 8 bases remaining between them. Germline V lookup: CDR1 SGHNT, CDR2 YYREEE (reference sequence). The CDR3 has 13 residues. CDR3 DNA: TGTGCCAGCAGCGCGGGCGGCTCCTACGAGCAGTACTTC. Residues: CASSAGGSYEQYF.

The gene calls are TRBV4-3 and TRBJ2-1, with unresolved D. The CDR3 runs to 13 residues. The V end lost 0 bases, the J end lost 4 bases, and 4 bases lay between the germline ends. Germline V lookup: CDR1 LGHNA, CDR2 YSLEER. The CDR3 is CASSQEAYNEQFF. The CDR3, as DNA: TGCGCCAGCAGCCAAGAAGCGTACAATGAGCAGTTCTTC.

This clone was observed a few times. The rearrangement uses TRBV15 and TRBJ2-3; unclear D gene. The V gene lost 2 bases and the J gene lost 2 bases, with 14 bases spanning the gap. The germline gives CDR1 LNHNV, CDR2 YYDKDF (reference sequence). The CDR3 length is 16 residues. The CDR3 region has the DNA TGTGCCACCAGCAGATCCCGGGTTCAACTCACAGATACGCAGTATTTT. It encodes CATSRSRVQLTDTQYF.

This clone came up a few times. This chain joins TRBV7-8 and TRBJ1-4, with D unresolved. Germline lookup yields CDR1 SGHVS and CDR2 FQNEAQ. V gave up 5 bases and J gave up 2 bases, with 15 bases separating them. The CDR3 spans 16 residues. The CDR3 nucleotides read TGTGCCAGCAGCCCTCACCGGTTCTCTACTAATGAAAAACTGTTTTTT. It specifies CASSPHRFSTNEKLFF. The full variable domain, in which reference TRBV7-8 and TRBJ1-4 provide the parts outside the CDR3, is GAGVSQSPRYKVAKRGQDVALRCDPISGHVSLFWYQQALGQGPEFLTYFQNEAQLDKSGLPSDRFFAERPEGSVSTLKIQRTQQEDSAVYLCASSPHRFSTNEKLFFGSGTQLSVL.

This clone was found once. The genes are TRBV7-6 and TRBJ1-2; TRBD1 is a possible D gene (5 bases). In germline, CDR1 is SGHVS, CDR2 FNYEAQ. The CDR3 spans 19 residues. Trimming shortened V by 1 base and J by 0 bases, and 21 bases separated the two germline ends. In nucleotides, the CDR3 is TGTGCCAGCAGCTTAGTTGCTGGCAGGGTAAATATACCTAACTATGGCTACACCTTC. Encoded protein: CASSLVAGRVNIPNYGYTF. The full variable domain, with the rest looked up from reference TRBV7-6 and TRBJ1-2, is GAGVSQSPRYKVTKRGQDVALRCDPISGHVSLYWYRQALGQGPEFLTYFNYEAQQDKSGLPNDRFSAERPEGSISTLTIQRTEQRDSAMYRCASSLVAGRVNIPNYGYTFGSGTRLTVV.

This clone was observed a single time. This chain uses TRBV6-5 with TRBJ1-5, with D unresolved. Germline-derived CDR1 and CDR2 are MNHEY and SVGAGI. This CDR3 has 14 residues. V was cut by 8 bases and J by 0 bases, with 11 bases left in between. The CDR3 DNA is TGTGCCAGCCTAAGAGCGAATAGCAATCAGCCCCAGCATTTT. It translates to CASLRANSNQPQHF.

The chain combines TRBV6-1 with TRBJ1-1; 10 bases agree with TRBD1. Germline trimming cut 10 bases from V and 4 bases from J; bases unmatched to any gene: 12. The CDR3 extends over 15 amino acids. Looked up from germline, CDR1 is MNHNS and CDR2 is SASEGT. The CDR3 region is CATRSSGTGVTEAFF. DNA for the CDR3: TGTGCCACAAGGAGCTCCGGGACAGGGGTCACTGAAGCTTTCTTT.

This chain uses TRBV27 with TRBJ2-1; 7 bases match TRBD2. CDR3 size: 12 residues. J lost 6 bases, V lost 6 bases, and 2 bases had no gene match. Germline V gives CDR1 MNHEY, CDR2 SMNVEV (reference sequence). This CDR3 is CASSGGSNEQFF. CDR3 DNA sequence: TGTGCCAGCAGCGGGGGGAGCAATGAGCAGTTCTTC.

The V gene is TRBV14, the J gene TRBJ2-1; D possibly corresponds to TRBD2 (5 bases). The V gene's germline CDR1 is SGHDN and CDR2 FVKESK. The CDR3 length is 18 residues. Trimming left V 1 base short and J 6 bases short, with 22 bases between. The CDR3 DNA reads as TGTGCCAGCAGCCAAGCTACAGCCTTGGACTCCTTAACCAATGAGCAGTTCTTC. Residues: CASSQATALDSLTNEQFF.

This clone was seen more than once but under ten times. This chain joins TRBV30 and TRBJ2-7, with TRBD1 identical over 7 bases. The CDR3 consists of 12 residues. In germline, CDR1 is GTSNPN, CDR2 SVGIG (reference sequence). The J segment lost 5 bases and the V segment lost 8 bases, leaving 9 bases of the junction unmatched. The DNA of the CDR3 is TGTGCCGGAAACAGGGGTAAGAACGAGCAGTACTTC. Translated, it gives CAGNRGKNEQYF.

The chain is built from TRBV28 and TRBJ1-2; D gene uncertain. V lost 6 bases, J lost 7 bases, and 18 bases lay in between. Per the germline V gene, CDR1 is MDHEN and CDR2 is SYDVKM. The CDR3 extends over 14 amino acids. For the CDR3, the DNA is TGTGCCAGCAGCGTTAATAGACAAGGTGGTGGCTACACCTTC. Protein product: CASSVNRQGGGYTF.